The TCR beta chain under discussion was sequenced for a study of CD8+ T cells in alopecia areata. Study-level results: While tofacitinib was given, many expanded lesional clones persisted in scalp and blood. Among the top 100, expanded CD8+ clones were significantly decreased by tofacitinib, as was scalp clonality. Elevated clonality characterized lesional scalp relative to normal scalp, particularly in alopecia totalis/universalis.

The CDR3 totals 15 residues. V lost 3 bases to trimming and J lost 6 bases; unmatched junction nucleotides: 9. The germline CDR1 and CDR2 sequences are SGDLS and YYNGEE. A remark on this clone: No antigen is known for it.

Sequencing templates came from extracted RNA that was reverse transcribed into cDNA. The table came from immunoSEQ multiplex PCR; TCRdb's copy has only in-frame clones and leaves some out. This table has under 350,000 clones, 58% appearing once. The treatment is: oral pan-JAK inhibitor, 5-10 mg twice daily. Peripheral blood and lesional scalp punch biopsies were taken from alopecia areata patients. The clonotype originates from a human donor with alopecia areata. Sequencing was performed on CD4+ T cells sorted from blood, taken at week 24, from a patient treated with tofacitinib. This chain joins TRBV9 and TRBJ1-2, with TRBD1 matching 9 bases. The chain's CDR3 is CASSGQGQGRNGYTF. The CDR3 bases are TGTGCCAGCAGCGGACAAGGACAGGGGAGGAATGGCTACACCTTC.